This T cell receptor (beta chain) was captured in a study of shared clonotypes between healthy human individuals. This clone was observed at least ten times. This table comes from immunoSEQ multiplex PCR, and its TCRdb copy is limited to in-frame clones, with some not included. Found here are 80,000 to 100,000 clones, approximately 70% of them singletons; the top ten hold roughly 52%. The material sequenced was memory CD8+ T cells sorted from blood. Subset given: CD45RO+ cells pooled with CCR7-negative TemRA cells. The receptor was isolated from a man younger than 40 in good health.

The CDR3 coding sequence is TGTGCCAGCAGCTTGGGGTACGCCAGGTCTGGCAATGAGCAGTTCTTC. It encodes CASSLGYARSGNEQFF. The chain combines TRBV7-9 with TRBJ2-1; unclear D gene. Trimming removed 3 bases from V and 6 bases from J, with 18 bases in between. CDR1 is SEHNR and CDR2 is FQNEAQ in the germline V gene (reference sequence). The CDR3 has 16 amino acids.